This TCR beta chain derives from a study of metastatic and nonmetastatic thyroid tumors. On the study more broadly: Repertoires were compared across blood and tumor or nodule tissue from malignant and benign thyroid patients. Overall study results and limits: Compared with benign nodules, malignant thyroid tumors were reported to have significantly higher TCR beta diversity in both blood and tumor.

Trimming shortened V by 5 bases and J by 4 bases, and 6 bases separated the two germline ends. The CDR3 has 11 residues. Germline loops: CDR1 MNHNS, CDR2 SASEGT. Per the study methods: The study took CDR3 differences across clinicopathological groups and made a distant-metastasis classifier for papillary thyroid cancer from them. TCRdb re-called the PCR reads through MiXCR. V and J calls and clone size were set by TCRdb, not the authors. The sample has 15,000 to 20,000 clones, 34% seen once. No patient had received any treatment before thyroid surgery. This clone was seen more than once but under ten times. Its matching antigen is unknown.

The sample taken for sequencing was tumor tissue. This receptor was identified in a female donor with papillary thyroid cancer or a benign thyroid nodule (not recorded which). Some clones in this sample may be carry-over from other donors' samples. This chain uses TRBV6-1 with TRBJ2-7; tentatively, D is TRBD1 or TRBD2 (5 bases each). This CDR3 reads CASSWGYEQYF. CDR3 DNA sequence: TGTGCCAGCAGTTGGGGGTACGAGCAGTACTTC.